This T cell receptor (beta chain) derives from a study of shared clonotypes between healthy human individuals. Sequencing used immunoSEQ multiplex PCR; TCRdb keeps in-frame clones, though not all of them. The profile shows under 600,000 clones, about three quarters of them singletons. This CDR3 contains 13 residues. The V gene's germline CDR1 is MDHEN and CDR2 SYDVKM. V lost 3 bases to trimming and J lost 3 bases, with 8 bases between them. A single count supports this clone. The chain couples TRBV28 to TRBJ2-5; no definite D call. Material: PBMCs. This TCR was sampled from a middle-aged woman in good health. Some clones in this sample may be carry-over from other donors' samples. CDR3 region: CASSFSREETQYF. Written as DNA, the CDR3 is TGTGCCAGCAGTTTCAGTAGGGAAGAGACCCAGTACTTC.